These 7 T cell receptor beta chains originate from one sample sequenced in a study of T cells after yellow fever vaccination. TCRdb itself ran the 5' RACE reads through MiXCR, one entry per CDR3 protein. The sample consists of 620,000 or so distinct CDR3 sequences, about a sixth of them appearing once. The material sequenced was PBMCs, taken less than 6 days after the first yellow fever vaccination. The receptor source for this set is a man aged 18 to 35 who received the YFV17D yellow fever vaccine.

This clonotype turned up a few times. The CDR3 sequence: CASSWTNTEAFF. The CDR3 nucleotides are TGTGCCAGCAGTTGGACGAACACTGAAGCTTTCTTT. The chain combines TRBV6-2 or TRBV6-3 with TRBJ1-1, with D unclear. The CDR3 sequence is 12 residues long. Germline lookup yields CDR1 MNHEY and CDR2 SVGEGT. Trimming shortened V by 4 bases and J by 1 base, and 4 bases separated the two germline ends.

This chain uses TRBV9 with TRBJ1-1; D is unclear. The V end lost 0 bases, the J end lost 0 bases, and 6 bases lay between the germline ends. CDR3 length: 14 amino acids. Germline CDR1 SGDLS, CDR2 YYNGEE. CDR3 in amino acids: CASSVVSLNTEAFF. The CDR3 coding sequence is TGTGCCAGCAGCGTAGTCTCCCTGAACACTGAAGCTTTCTTT.

This clonotype was counted a single time. The chain employs TRBV4-1 and TRBJ2-1; 9 nucleotides line up with TRBD1. The CDR3 has 16 residues. The V gene's germline CDR1 is MGHRA and CDR2 YSYEKL. Unmatched junction bases numbered 6, after V lost 4 bases and J lost 2 bases. The CDR3 sequence: CASSRPGQGTYNEQFF. In DNA form, the CDR3 reads TGCGCCAGCAGCCGACCGGGACAGGGTACCTACAATGAGCAGTTCTTC.

The sample holds a few counts of this clonotype. The chain uses TRBV21-1 and TRBJ2-7; the table's D call, TRBD2, has no DNA check behind it. TRBV21-1 is noted as a pseudogene. This CDR3 contains 16 residues. CDR3 in DNA: TGTGCCAGCAGCAAAGGAGGGTGGCCCTCCTCTTACGAGCAGTACGTC. This gives the protein CASSKGGWPSSYEQYV.

The sample holds a few counts of this clonotype. The chain combines TRBV11-2 with TRBJ2-7; 9 nucleotides align to TRBD1. The V gene end was trimmed by 6 bases and the J gene end by 4 bases; junction bases not matched to a gene: 7. The germline CDR1 and CDR2 sequences are SGHAT and FQNNGV. CDR3 length: 14 amino acids. The CDR3 DNA sequence: TGTGCCAGCAGAGAAGGGACAGGGACTTACGAGCAGTACTTC. Protein product: CASREGTGTYEQYF.

J is TRBJ2-1 and V is TRBV4-3; 9 bases map to TRBD2. CDR1 is LGHNA, CDR2 YSLEER, per germline. With V trimmed by 1 base and J by 12 bases, 7 bases remained unmatched. The length of the CDR3 is 14 residues. The CDR3, as DNA: TGCGCCAGCAGCCAAGGACTAGCGGAGGAAAGGCAGTTCTTC. Translating gives CASSQGLAEERQFF.

This chain joins TRBV27 and TRBJ2-2; 11 nucleotides match TRBD1. With V trimmed by 3 bases and J by 5 bases, 8 bases remained unmatched. The germline V gene encodes CDR1 MNHEY and CDR2 SMNVEV (reference sequence). The CDR3 contains 17 residues. The chain's CDR3 is CASSLDAGTGGTGELFF. The CDR3 DNA follows: TGTGCCAGCAGTTTGGACGCCGGGACAGGGGGTACCGGGGAGCTGTTTTTT.